These T cell receptor beta chains were read from a single sample in a study of T cell responses to AZD1222 COVID-19 vaccine. Profiled with immunoSEQ multiplex PCR; TCRdb holds only in-frame clones, not every one. The sample holds roughly 84,000 clones, 87% seen once. Sequences were derived from peripheral blood, sampled on day 0 of AZD1222 vaccination. These receptors were obtained from an adult in good health. CDR3s include the opening cysteine and the closing phenylalanine or tryptophan. D genes are given only for firm matches.

v_call: TRBV5-1
d_call: TRBD2
j_call: TRBJ2-7
cdr3_aa: CASTQLAGGYEQYF

v_call: TRBV27
d_call: .
j_call: TRBJ2-5
cdr3_aa: CASSLQSRAQETQYF

v_call: TRBV7-8
d_call: .
j_call: TRBJ1-1
cdr3_aa: CASSLREAGTEAFF

v_call: TRBV4-3
d_call: .
j_call: TRBJ2-7
cdr3_aa: CASSQEPNRAYEQYF

v_call: TRBV30
d_call: TRBD2
j_call: TRBJ2-7
cdr3_aa: CAWSLLAESYEQYF

v_call: TRBV27
d_call: .
j_call: TRBJ2-7
cdr3_aa: CASRPADVGFVGEQYF

v_call: TRBV30
d_call: .
j_call: TRBJ2-3
cdr3_aa: CAWRGETPEDTDMQYF

v_call: TRBV19
d_call: .
j_call: TRBJ1-5
cdr3_aa: CASSMQGPADQPQHF

v_call: TRBV5-6
d_call: .
j_call: TRBJ1-1
cdr3_aa: CASVWRARSNTEAFF

v_call: TRBV6-2/TRBV6-3
d_call: .
j_call: TRBJ1-2
cdr3_aa: CASSYSFDRIYGYTF

v_call: TRBV10-3
d_call: TRBD1
j_call: TRBJ1-5
cdr3_aa: CAISDAGQGIHQPQHF

v_call: TRBV16
d_call: TRBD1
j_call: TRBJ2-7
cdr3_aa: CASSRTGGATYEQYF

v_call: TRBV5-1
d_call: .
j_call: TRBJ2-7
cdr3_aa: CASSLGWAYEQYF

v_call: TRBV7-3
d_call: .
j_call: TRBJ2-3
cdr3_aa: CASSKTAGQGTDTQYF

v_call: TRBV9
d_call: .
j_call: TRBJ1-1
cdr3_aa: CASSAQPRDTEAFF

v_call: TRBV9
d_call: TRBD1
j_call: TRBJ1-1
cdr3_aa: CASSVLTGDTEAFF

v_call: TRBV7-2
d_call: .
j_call: TRBJ2-3
cdr3_aa: CASSLSGLARNTDTQYF

v_call: TRBV6-6
d_call: .
j_call: TRBJ1-1
cdr3_aa: CASSYGQPTEAFF

v_call: TRBV7-2
d_call: TRBD2
j_call: TRBJ2-7
cdr3_aa: CASSLGLKLQQYF

v_call: TRBV11-3
d_call: .
j_call: TRBJ2-7
cdr3_aa: CASSRNDYEQYF

v_call: TRBV4-1
d_call: .
j_call: TRBJ1-1
cdr3_aa: CASSPQVGDTEAFF

v_call: TRBV19
d_call: .
j_call: TRBJ2-7
cdr3_aa: CASSMGYLYEQYF

v_call: TRBV7-3
d_call: TRBD2
j_call: TRBJ2-5
cdr3_aa: CASSLDGVAGVGETQYF

v_call: TRBV30
d_call: TRBD2
j_call: TRBJ2-2
cdr3_aa: CAWRASGSADPTGELFF

v_call: TRBV10-3
d_call: TRBD2
j_call: TRBJ2-1
cdr3_aa: CAISESGLAVSYNEQFF

v_call: TRBV3-1/TRBV3-2
d_call: .
j_call: TRBJ1-3
cdr3_aa: CASSQGSGNTIYF

v_call: TRBV7-2
d_call: .
j_call: TRBJ1-5
cdr3_aa: CASSLVTGYSNQPQHF

v_call: TRBV3-1/TRBV3-2
d_call: .
j_call: TRBJ2-5
cdr3_aa: CASSQRRGQETQYF

v_call: TRBV6-6
d_call: TRBD2
j_call: TRBJ2-7
cdr3_aa: CASRRTSGKGNEQYF

v_call: TRBV5-1
d_call: TRBD1
j_call: TRBJ1-2
cdr3_aa: CASRLGQGPNYGYTF

v_call: TRBV7-2
d_call: .
j_call: TRBJ2-1
cdr3_aa: CASKSYNEQFF

v_call: TRBV11-3
d_call: .
j_call: TRBJ2-7
cdr3_aa: CASSGSSYEQYF

v_call: TRBV5-5
d_call: .
j_call: TRBJ2-1
cdr3_aa: CASSFNWRESYEQFF

v_call: TRBV27
d_call: .
j_call: TRBJ1-1
cdr3_aa: CASRGGAAAFF

v_call: TRBV19
d_call: .
j_call: TRBJ1-5
cdr3_aa: CASSITGNQPQHF

v_call: TRBV6-5
d_call: TRBD1
j_call: TRBJ2-3
cdr3_aa: CASSYTQGADTQYF

v_call: TRBV12-3/TRBV12-4
d_call: .
j_call: TRBJ1-2
cdr3_aa: CASSLGVRGYTF

v_call: TRBV6-5
d_call: .
j_call: TRBJ1-5
cdr3_aa: CASRALTGDQPQHF

v_call: TRBV7-8
d_call: .
j_call: TRBJ2-1
cdr3_aa: CASSLRRREQFF

v_call: TRBV29-1
d_call: .
j_call: TRBJ1-4
cdr3_aa: CSVKTQATNEKLFF

v_call: TRBV7-3
d_call: TRBD1
j_call: TRBJ2-2
cdr3_aa: CASSRQGDNTGELFF

v_call: TRBV18
d_call: .
j_call: TRBJ1-4
cdr3_aa: CASSPTPGKLFF

v_call: TRBV6-4
d_call: .
j_call: TRBJ1-5
cdr3_aa: CASSPTAESNQPQHF

v_call: TRBV7-2
d_call: .
j_call: TRBJ1-5
cdr3_aa: CASSLVSVQSNQPQHF

v_call: TRBV3-1/TRBV3-2
d_call: TRBD1
j_call: TRBJ1-2
cdr3_aa: CASSQARDSPIANYGYTF

v_call: TRBV7-2
d_call: TRBD1
j_call: TRBJ1-5
cdr3_aa: CASAPQGNQPQHF

v_call: TRBV10-3
d_call: TRBD1
j_call: TRBJ2-7
cdr3_aa: CAAGQGSYEQYF

v_call: TRBV19
d_call: .
j_call: TRBJ1-1
cdr3_aa: CASSPGTPNTEAFF

v_call: TRBV2
d_call: .
j_call: TRBJ1-6
cdr3_aa: CASSPTLGSPLHF

v_call: TRBV6-5
d_call: .
j_call: TRBJ2-3
cdr3_aa: CASSYDWGVTDTQYF

v_call: TRBV19
d_call: .
j_call: TRBJ2-3
cdr3_aa: CASSIGQPGTDTQYF

v_call: TRBV29-1
d_call: .
j_call: TRBJ2-1
cdr3_aa: CSVGGGGSLSFFDEQFF

v_call: TRBV2
d_call: .
j_call: TRBJ2-3
cdr3_aa: CASRPPYGTDTQYF

v_call: TRBV14
d_call: .
j_call: TRBJ2-4
cdr3_aa: CASSQELQNIQYF

v_call: TRBV4-2
d_call: .
j_call: TRBJ2-7
cdr3_aa: CASSQTGGLSYEQYF

v_call: TRBV5-5
d_call: TRBD2
j_call: TRBJ2-1
cdr3_aa: CASSPGLAGGGEQFF

v_call: TRBV11-3
d_call: TRBD1
j_call: TRBJ1-2
cdr3_aa: CASSLAGGSGYTF

v_call: TRBV7-6
d_call: .
j_call: TRBJ1-4
cdr3_aa: CASSSQGPSTNEKLFF